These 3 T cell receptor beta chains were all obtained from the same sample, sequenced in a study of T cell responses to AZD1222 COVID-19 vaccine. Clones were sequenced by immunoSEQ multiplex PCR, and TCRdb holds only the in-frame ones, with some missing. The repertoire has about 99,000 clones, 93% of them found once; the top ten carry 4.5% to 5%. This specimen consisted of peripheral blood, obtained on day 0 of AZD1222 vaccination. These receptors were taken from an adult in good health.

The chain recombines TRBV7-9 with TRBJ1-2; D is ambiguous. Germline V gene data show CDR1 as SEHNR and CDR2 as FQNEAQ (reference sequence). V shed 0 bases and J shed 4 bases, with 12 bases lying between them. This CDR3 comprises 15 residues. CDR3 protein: CASSLAGPLAYGYTF. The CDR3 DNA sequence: TGTGCCAGCAGCTTAGCCGGCCCGCTTGCCTATGGCTACACCTTC.

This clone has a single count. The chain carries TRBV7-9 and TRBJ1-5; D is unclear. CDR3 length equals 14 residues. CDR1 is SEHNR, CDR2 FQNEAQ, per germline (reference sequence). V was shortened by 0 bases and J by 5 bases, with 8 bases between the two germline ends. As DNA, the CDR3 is TGTGCCAGCAGCTTAGCAAGGGATGATCAGCCCCAGCATTTT. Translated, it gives CASSLARDDQPQHF.

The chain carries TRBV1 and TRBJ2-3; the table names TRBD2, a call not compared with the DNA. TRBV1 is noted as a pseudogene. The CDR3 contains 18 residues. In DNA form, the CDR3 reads TGCACCAGCAGCCCCCCCCCGGGCCCAGGACTAGGCGCAGATACGCAGTATTTT. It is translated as CTSSPPPGPGLGADTQYF.